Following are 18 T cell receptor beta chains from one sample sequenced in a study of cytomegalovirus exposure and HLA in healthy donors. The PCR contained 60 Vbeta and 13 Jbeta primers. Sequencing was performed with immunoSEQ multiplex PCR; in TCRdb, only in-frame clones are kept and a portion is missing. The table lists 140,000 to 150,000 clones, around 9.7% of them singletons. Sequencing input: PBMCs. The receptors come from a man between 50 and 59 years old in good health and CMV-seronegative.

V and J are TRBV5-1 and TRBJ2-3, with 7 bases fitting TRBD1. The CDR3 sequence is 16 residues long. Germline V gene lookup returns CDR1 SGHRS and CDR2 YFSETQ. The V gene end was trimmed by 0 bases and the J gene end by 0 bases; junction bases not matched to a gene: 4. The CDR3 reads CASSLAGGSSTDTQYF. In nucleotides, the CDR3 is TGCGCCAGCAGCTTGGCAGGGGGTTCTAGCACAGATACGCAGTATTTT.

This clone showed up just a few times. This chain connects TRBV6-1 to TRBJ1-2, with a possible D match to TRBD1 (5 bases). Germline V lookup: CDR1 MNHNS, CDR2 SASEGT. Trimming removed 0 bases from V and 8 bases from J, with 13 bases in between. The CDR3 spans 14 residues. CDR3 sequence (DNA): TGTGCCAGCAGTGAAGCGGAGCAGGGTGGAGGCTACACCTTC. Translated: CASSEAEQGGGYTF.

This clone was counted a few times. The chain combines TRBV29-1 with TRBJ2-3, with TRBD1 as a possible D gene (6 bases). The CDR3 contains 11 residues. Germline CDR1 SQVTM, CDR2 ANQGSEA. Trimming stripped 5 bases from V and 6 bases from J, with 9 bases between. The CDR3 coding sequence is TGCAGCGTTAGGACAGTCGATACGCAGTATTTT. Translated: CSVRTVDTQYF.

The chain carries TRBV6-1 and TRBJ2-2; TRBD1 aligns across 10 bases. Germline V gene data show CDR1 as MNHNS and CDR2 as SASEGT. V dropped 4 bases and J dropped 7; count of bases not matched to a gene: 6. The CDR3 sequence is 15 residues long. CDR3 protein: CASSATGQGNGELFF. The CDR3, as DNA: TGTGCCAGCAGTGCAACGGGACAGGGGAACGGGGAGCTGTTTTTT.

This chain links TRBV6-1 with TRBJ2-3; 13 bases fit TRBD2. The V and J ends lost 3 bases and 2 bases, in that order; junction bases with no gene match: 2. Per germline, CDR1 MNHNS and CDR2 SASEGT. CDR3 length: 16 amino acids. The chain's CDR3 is CASSEGLAGSTDTQYF. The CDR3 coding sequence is TGTGCCAGCAGTGAGGGACTAGCGGGATCCACAGATACGCAGTATTTT.

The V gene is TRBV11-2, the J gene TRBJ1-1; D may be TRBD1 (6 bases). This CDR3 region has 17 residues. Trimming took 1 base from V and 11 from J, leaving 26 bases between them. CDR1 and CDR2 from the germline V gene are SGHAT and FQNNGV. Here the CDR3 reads CASSLVVWDTGRVRAFF. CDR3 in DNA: TGTGCCAGCAGCTTAGTAGTATGGGACACGGGTAGAGTGCGTGCTTTCTTT.

The chain's CDR3 is CASSVGSGVQETQYF. Here the CDR3 DNA reads TGTGCCAGCAGCGTAGGTAGCGGAGTCCAAGAGACCCAGTACTTC. This sequence joins TRBV9 and TRBJ2-5; a weak D match, TRBD2 (6 bases). CDR3 length equals 15 residues. Germline V gene data show CDR1 as SGDLS and CDR2 as YYNGEE. V lost 0 bases and J lost 1, with 10 bases in between.

The CDR3 loop is CASSSQSTGQDEKLFF. CDR3 in DNA: TGTGCCAGCAGTTCCCAATCGACAGGGCAAGATGAAAAACTGTTTTTT. The chain carries TRBV6-5 and TRBJ1-4, with 7 bases lining up with TRBD1. The J segment lost 6 bases and the V segment lost 4 bases, leaving 11 bases of the junction unmatched. CDR1 is MNHEY, CDR2 SVGAGI, per germline. This CDR3 contains 16 residues.

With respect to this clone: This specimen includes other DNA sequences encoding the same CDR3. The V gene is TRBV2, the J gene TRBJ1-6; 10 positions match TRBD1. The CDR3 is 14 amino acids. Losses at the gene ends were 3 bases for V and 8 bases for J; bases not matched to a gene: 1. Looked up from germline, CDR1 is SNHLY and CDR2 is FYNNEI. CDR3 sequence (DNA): TGTGCCAGCAGTGAGGGACAGGGGTATTCACCCCTCCACTTT. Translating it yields CASSEGQGYSPLHF. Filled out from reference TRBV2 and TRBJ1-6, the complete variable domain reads EPEVTQTPSHQVTQMGQEVILRCVPISNHLYFYWYRQILGQKVEFLVSFYNNEISEKSEIFDDQFSVERPDGSNFTLKIRSTKLEDSAMYFCASSEGQGYSPLHFGNGTRLTVT.

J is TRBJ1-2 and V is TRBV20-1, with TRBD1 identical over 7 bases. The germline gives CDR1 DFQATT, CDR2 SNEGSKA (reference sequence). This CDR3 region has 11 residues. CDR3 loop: CRPSEGGKNTF. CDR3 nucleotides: TGCAGACCCTCGGAAGGGGGCAAAAACACCTTC.

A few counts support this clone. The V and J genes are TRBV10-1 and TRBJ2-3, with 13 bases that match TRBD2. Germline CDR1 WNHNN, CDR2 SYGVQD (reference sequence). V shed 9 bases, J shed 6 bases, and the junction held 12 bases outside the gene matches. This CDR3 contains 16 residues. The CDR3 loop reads CASSEPGTSGEDTQYF. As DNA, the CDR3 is TGCGCCAGTAGCGAACCCGGGACTAGCGGGGAGGATACGCAGTATTTT.

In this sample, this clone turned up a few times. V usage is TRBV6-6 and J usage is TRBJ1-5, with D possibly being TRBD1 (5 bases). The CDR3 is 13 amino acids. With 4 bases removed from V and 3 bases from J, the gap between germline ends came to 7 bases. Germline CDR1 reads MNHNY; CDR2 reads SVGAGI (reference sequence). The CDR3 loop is CASSWGVNQPQHF. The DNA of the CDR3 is TGTGCCAGCAGTTGGGGGGTCAATCAGCCCCAGCATTTT.

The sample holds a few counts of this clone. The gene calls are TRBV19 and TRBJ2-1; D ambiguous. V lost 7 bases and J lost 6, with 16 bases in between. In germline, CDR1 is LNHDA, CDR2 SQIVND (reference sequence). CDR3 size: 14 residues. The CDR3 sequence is CASTADLAVNEQFF. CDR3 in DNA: TGTGCCAGTACCGCTGACTTGGCCGTCAATGAGCAGTTCTTC.

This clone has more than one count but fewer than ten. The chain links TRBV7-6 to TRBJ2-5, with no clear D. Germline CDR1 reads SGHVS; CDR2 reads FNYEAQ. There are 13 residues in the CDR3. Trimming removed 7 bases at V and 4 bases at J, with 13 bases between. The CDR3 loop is CASTSGRRETQYF. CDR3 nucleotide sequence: TGTGCCAGCACCTCAGGCAGGCGAGAGACCCAGTACTTC.

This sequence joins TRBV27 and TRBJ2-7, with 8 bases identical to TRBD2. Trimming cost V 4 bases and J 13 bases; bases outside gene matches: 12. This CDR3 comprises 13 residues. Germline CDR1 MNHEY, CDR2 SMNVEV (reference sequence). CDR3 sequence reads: CASSSPGGGIYYF. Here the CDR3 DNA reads TGTGCCAGCAGTTCCCCCGGGGGGGGAATCTACTACTTC.

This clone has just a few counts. The CDR3 here is CASSLQGDEQYF. DNA for the CDR3: TGCGCCAGCAGCCTACAAGGGGACGAGCAGTACTTC. The chain is built from TRBV5-1 and TRBJ2-7, with D possibly matching TRBD1 (5 bases). CDR3 size: 12 residues. V lost 4 bases to trimming and J lost 5 bases, with 10 bases between them. In germline, CDR1 is SGHRS, CDR2 YFSETQ.

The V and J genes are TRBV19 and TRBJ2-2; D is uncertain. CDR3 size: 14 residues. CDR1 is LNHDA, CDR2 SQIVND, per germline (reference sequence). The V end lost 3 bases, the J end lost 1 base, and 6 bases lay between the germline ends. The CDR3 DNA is TGTGCCAGTAGTATCTCTCGGAACACCGGGGAGCTGTTTTTT. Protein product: CASSISRNTGELFF.

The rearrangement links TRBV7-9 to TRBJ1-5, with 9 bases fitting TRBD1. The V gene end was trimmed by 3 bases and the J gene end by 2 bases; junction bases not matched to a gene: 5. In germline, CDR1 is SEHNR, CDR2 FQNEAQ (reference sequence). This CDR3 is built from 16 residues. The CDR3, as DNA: TGTGCCAGCAGCTTGGGACAGGGTAGGGGCAATCAGCCCCAGCATTTT. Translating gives CASSLGQGRGNQPQHF.